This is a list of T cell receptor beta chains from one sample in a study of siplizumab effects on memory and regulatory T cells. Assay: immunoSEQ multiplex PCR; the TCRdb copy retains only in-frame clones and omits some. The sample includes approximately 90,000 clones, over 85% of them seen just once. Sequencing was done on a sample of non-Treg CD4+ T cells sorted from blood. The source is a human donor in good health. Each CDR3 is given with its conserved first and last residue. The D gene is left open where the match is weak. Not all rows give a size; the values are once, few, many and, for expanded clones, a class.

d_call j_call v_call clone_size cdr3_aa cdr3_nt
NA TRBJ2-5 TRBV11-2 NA CASSLSGETQYF TGTGCCAGCAGCTTAAGTGGAGAGACCCAGTACTTC
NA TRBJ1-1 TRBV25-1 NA CASSPAAGNTEAFF TGTGCCAGCAGCCCCGCGGCGGGGAACACTGAAGCTTTCTTT
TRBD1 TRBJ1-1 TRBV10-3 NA CAISRQGASATEAFF TGTGCCATCAGCCGACAGGGGGCCTCAGCCACTGAAGCTTTCTTT
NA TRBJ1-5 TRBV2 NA CASKGQGNQPQHF TGTGCCAGCAAGGGCCAGGGCAATCAGCCCCAGCATTTT
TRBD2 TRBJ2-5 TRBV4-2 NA CASSQQSGGAETQYF TGTGCCAGCAGCCAACAAAGCGGGGGGGCGGAGACCCAGTACTTC
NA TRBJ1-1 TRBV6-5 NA CASSDSALNTEAFF TGTGCCAGCAGTGACTCCGCACTGAACACTGAAGCTTTCTTT
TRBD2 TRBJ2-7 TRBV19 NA CASSMSSGGTGTTYEQYF TGTGCCAGTAGTATGTCCAGCGGGGGGACCGGGACTACCTACGAGCAGTACTTC
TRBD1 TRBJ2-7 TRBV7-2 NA CASSWQGANEQYF TGTGCCAGCAGCTGGCAGGGGGCCAACGAGCAATACTTC
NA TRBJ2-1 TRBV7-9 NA CASSPRTGRDEQFF TGTGCCAGCAGCCCCCGGACAGGGAGGGATGAGCAGTTCTTC
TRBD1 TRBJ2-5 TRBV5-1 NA CASSHGTGEETQYF TGCGCCAGCAGCCACGGGACAGGGGAAGAGACCCAGTACTTC
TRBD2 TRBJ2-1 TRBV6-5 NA CASSYTGTNLYNEQFF TGTGCCAGCAGTTACACCGGGACTAACCTCTACAATGAGCAGTTCTTC
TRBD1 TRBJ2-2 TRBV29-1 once CSAHRGTNTGELFF TGCAGCGCGCACAGGGGCACGAACACCGGGGAGCTGTTTTTT
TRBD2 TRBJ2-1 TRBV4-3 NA CASSQEGATSGIVGYNEQFF TGCGCCAGCAGCCAAGAAGGGGCAACTAGCGGGATAGTCGGGTACAATGAGCAGTTCTTC
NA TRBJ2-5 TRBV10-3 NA CATRGLQETQYF TGTGCCACCCGGGGGTTACAAGAGACCCAGTACTTC
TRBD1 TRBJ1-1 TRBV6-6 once CASSGTGGGYTEAFF TGTGCCAGCAGTGGCACAGGGGGCGGTTACACTGAAGCTTTCTTT
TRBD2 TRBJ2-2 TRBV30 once CAWIAMGTSGVNTGELFF TGTGCCTGGATTGCGATGGGGACTAGCGGGGTGAACACCGGGGAGCTGTTTTTT
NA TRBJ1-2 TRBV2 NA CASSETKRGYGYTF TGTGCCAGCAGTGAAACCAAGAGAGGCTATGGCTACACCTTC
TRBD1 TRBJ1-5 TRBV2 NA CASRSGQGDNQPQHF TGTGCCAGCAGATCCGGACAGGGAGACAATCAGCCCCAGCATTTT
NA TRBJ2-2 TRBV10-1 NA CASGGGTANTGELFF TGCGCCAGCGGAGGGGGGACGGCGAACACCGGGGAGCTGTTTTTT
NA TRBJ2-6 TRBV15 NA CATSRGGAGANVLTF TGTGCCACCAGCAGAGGGGGGGCTGGGGCCAACGTCCTGACTTTC
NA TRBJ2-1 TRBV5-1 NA CASSLGAVSYNEQFF TGCGCCAGCAGCTTGGGGGCAGTCTCCTACAATGAGCAGTTCTTC
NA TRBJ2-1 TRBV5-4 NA CASSLDGSLKGQFF TGTGCCAGCAGCTTGGATGGTAGCCTTAAGGGGCAGTTCTTC
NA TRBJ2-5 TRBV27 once CASSSRLTETQYF TGTGCCAGCAGTTCGCGGTTAACGGAGACCCAGTACTTC
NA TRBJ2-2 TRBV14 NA CASSHQSTGELFF TGTGCCAGCAGCCATCAAAGCACCGGGGAGCTGTTTTTT
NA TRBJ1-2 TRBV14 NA CASSQDLAAPGYTF TGTGCCAGCAGCCAAGATTTGGCGGCCCCAGGCTACACCTTC